These T cell receptor beta chains were read from a single sample in a study of blood T cell repertoires in COVID-19. Assay used: immunoSEQ multiplex PCR; TCRdb lists only in-frame clones, some missing. The repertoire consists of about 180,000 clones, with approximately 81% occurring once and the leading ten covering 18%. The sample was peripheral blood. These receptors originate from a person aged 65-85 years with COVID-19, enrolled during active disease. The conserved cysteine and the conserved F or W are not part of the CDR3 here. Size is stated for part of the rows, as once, few or many counts, or as a class when the clone is expanded.

j_call,clone_size,v_call,cdr3_aa
TRBJ2-1,-,TRBV9,ASSVQGNEQF
TRBJ2-1,-,TRBV7-9,ASSLLTGTGSYNEQF
TRBJ2-1,few,TRBV6-2/TRBV6-3,ASSSSGTGMNEQF
TRBJ2-7,-,TRBV6-5,ASRLHRVAYEQY
TRBJ2-1,-,TRBV19,ASSKGLVDANEQF
TRBJ1-2,-,TRBV6-1,ASSEVWGSYGYT
TRBJ2-6,-,TRBV28,ASTSGANVLT
TRBJ2-2,-,TRBV11-2,ASSLGAGTGPLNTGELF
TRBJ2-2,once,TRBV11-2,ASSSRGAGSTGELF
TRBJ2-6,-,TRBV28,ASSSEHRAGANVLT